The 10 T cell receptor beta chains below were found in one sample sequenced in a study of T-cell memory formation after mild COVID-19. One entry per CDR3 protein results from TCRdb running MiXCR on the 5' RACE reads. The sample lists roughly 300,000 distinct CDR3 sequences, roughly an eighth occurring once. The sequenced sample consisted of PBMCs or a T cell subset sorted from them (not recorded which). Receptor source: a man between 18 and 35 years old who had mild COVID-19 (a few samples of this study predate the infection). Cell type and time point are not known.

This clonotype has more than one count but fewer than ten. J is TRBJ2-2 and V is TRBV20-1; a weak D match, TRBD1 (5 bases). CDR1 DFQATT and CDR2 SNEGSKA come from the germline V gene (reference sequence). The CDR3 totals 13 residues. Between the trimmed V and J ends, which lost 5 bases and 4 bases, there was a span of 11 bases. CDR3 nucleotides: TGCAGTGCTCAGACAGCTCTCACCGGGGAGCTGTTTTTT. Translation gives CSAQTALTGELFF.

This clonotype appeared many times. V gene TRBV7-9 combines with J gene TRBJ2-5; D remains unclear. The CDR3 sequence is 13 residues long. V lost 8 bases and J lost 2, with 12 bases in between. Germline values: CDR1 SEHNR, CDR2 FQNEAQ (reference sequence). The CDR3 loop reads CASFILGQETQYF. In DNA, the CDR3 is TGTGCCAGCTTTATTTTGGGGCAAGAGACCCAGTACTTC. The whole variable domain, remainder taken from reference TRBV7-9 and TRBJ2-5, is DTGVSQNPRHKITKRGQNVTFRCDPISEHNRLYWYRQTLGQGPEFLTYFQNEAQLEKSRLLSDRFSAERPKGSFSTLEIQRTEQGDSAMYLCASFILGQETQYFGPGTRLLVL.

This clonotype has at least ten counts. The V and J genes are TRBV6-6 and TRBJ2-5; D possibly corresponds to TRBD2 (6 bases). The length of the CDR3 is 14 residues. Per germline, CDR1 MNHNY and CDR2 SVGAGI (reference sequence). Trimming removed 5 bases from V and 1 base from J, with 11 bases in between. Written as DNA, the CDR3 is TGTGCCAGCAGTCCCGACGGGGGCCAAGAGACCCAGTACTTC. Encoded protein: CASSPDGGQETQYF.

This clonotype was observed once. CDR3 residues: CASSPRTGPTEAFF. The CDR3, as DNA: TGTGCCAGCAGCCCCCGGACAGGCCCCACTGAAGCTTTCTTT. V and J are TRBV9 and TRBJ1-1; TRBD1 aligns across 7 bases. J was trimmed by 4 bases and V by 4 bases; bases with no gene match: 7. This CDR3 is 14 amino acids long. Germline V gene sequence: CDR1 SGDLS, CDR2 YYNGEE.

This chain links TRBV9 with TRBJ1-2; D perhaps matches TRBD1 (6 bases). Trimming removed 4 bases at V and 8 bases at J, with 15 bases between. Germline V CDR1 and CDR2: SGDLS, YYNGEE. There are 13 residues in the CDR3. CDR3 DNA sequence: TGTGCCAGCAGCCCAGGAGGGGGGAACGGCTACACCTTC. Protein product: CASSPGGGNGYTF. The full variable domain, completed using reference TRBV9 and TRBJ1-2, is DSGVTQTPKHLITATGQRVTLRCSPRSGDLSVYWYQQSLDQGLQFLIQYYNGEERAKGNILERFSAQQFPDLHSELNLSSLELGDSALYFCASSPGGGNGYTFGSGTRLTVV.

This clonotype has a handful of counts. J is TRBJ2-7 and V is TRBV12-3 or TRBV12-4; TRBD1 matches at 7 bases. The V gene end was trimmed by 5 bases and the J gene end by 6 bases; junction bases not matched to a gene: 10. This CDR3 is built from 14 residues. The CDR3 region is CASSRRQGLSEQYF. DNA of the CDR3: TGTGCCAGCAGTAGGAGACAGGGTTTAAGCGAGCAGTACTTC.

This clonotype was found a few times. As DNA, the CDR3 is TGTGCCAGCAGTCCAGGGGGGGCCCCGTTCTTC. It is translated as CASSPGGAPFF. V usage is TRBV12-3 or TRBV12-4 and J usage is TRBJ2-1, with D perhaps assigned TRBD1 or TRBD2 (7 bases each). The CDR3 totals 11 residues. The V gene lost 5 bases and the J gene lost 15 bases, with 14 bases spanning the gap.

V gene TRBV10-3 combines with J gene TRBJ1-1, with a tentative D call TRBD1 (5 bases). This CDR3 has 14 amino acids. Between the trimmed V and J ends, which lost 2 bases and 5 bases, there was a span of 12 bases. Germline V gene data show CDR1 as ENHRY and CDR2 as SYGVKD. This CDR3 is CAISEGAGQTEAFF. CDR3 nucleotide sequence: TGTGCCATCAGTGAGGGGGCCGGGCAGACTGAAGCTTTCTTT.

This clonotype was recorded a few times. J is TRBJ2-2 and V is TRBV28, with D perhaps being TRBD1 or TRBD2 (5 bases each). CDR3 length: 16 residues. Germline CDR1 and CDR2: MDHEN and SYDVKM. Trimming removed 4 bases at V and 2 bases at J, with 14 bases between. The CDR3 nucleotides read TGTGCCAGCAGTTCCGGGGCTCTCTCAAACACCGGGGAGCTGTTTTTT. It yields the protein CASSSGALSNTGELFF.

This clonotype appeared many times. The chain uses TRBV28 and TRBJ2-5; TRBD1 aligns across 7 bases. CDR1 is MDHEN, CDR2 SYDVKM, per germline. Losses at the gene ends were 5 bases for V and 4 bases for J; bases not matched to a gene: 7. CDR3 length: 14 amino acids. Here the CDR3 reads CASSTDRERETQYF. The CDR3 DNA is TGTGCCAGCAGTACCGACAGGGAGCGAGAGACCCAGTACTTC.